A single sample gave rise to the 17 T cell receptor beta chains below, sequenced in a study of T-cell reconstitution after alpha-beta-depleted transplantation in children. As it was prepared, the TCRbeta library received unique molecular identifiers. One entry per CDR3 protein results from TCRdb running MiXCR on the PCR reads. Of about 150,000 distinct CDR3 sequences listed, around 10% were seen once; the top ten hold around 14%. Sequenced material: PBMCs, taken before TCRalphabeta/CD19-depleted stem cell transplant. Receptors were obtained from a boy aged 2 to 10 with acute myeloid leukemia, due to receive a stem cell transplant.

The chain employs TRBV6-1 and TRBJ2-3, with 7 bases fitting TRBD1. The CDR3 extends over 16 amino acids. From germline, CDR1 is MNHNS and CDR2 SASEGT. Losses at the gene ends were 6 bases for V and 6 bases for J; bases not matched to a gene: 15. The CDR3 bases are TGTGCCAGCAGCGATGCCGACAGGGTGGGAACGGATACGCAGTATTTT. Its translation is CASSDADRVGTDTQYF.

This clonotype was counted ten times or more. The rearrangement uses TRBV5-6 and TRBJ1-6; the match to TRBD1 covers 10 bases. Trimming at V came to 2 bases and at J to 9 bases, leaving 5 bases not matched to a gene. This CDR3 comprises 15 residues. The V gene's germline CDR1 is SGHDT and CDR2 YYEEEE. DNA for the CDR3: TGTGCCAGCAGCTTACGGGGACAGGGGCCTTCACCCCTCCACTTT. It codes for CASSLRGQGPSPLHF.

This clonotype showed up many times. The gene calls are TRBV7-7 and TRBJ1-1, with D unresolved. This CDR3 comprises 13 residues. Germline CDR1 SSHAT, CDR2 FNYEAQ (reference sequence). V was trimmed by 8 bases and J by 10 bases, leaving 20 bases between them. The CDR3 loop is CASLTGEGRIAFF. The CDR3 bases are TGTGCCAGCCTCACTGGAGAGGGTAGGATAGCTTTCTTT.

Notes on this clonotype: A clone one base away is much larger, so this may be a read error. The rearrangement uses TRBV7-9 and TRBJ1-4; the D is unclear. Trimming removed 1 base from V and 9 bases from J, with 6 bases in between. Per germline, CDR1 SEHNR and CDR2 FQNEAQ (reference sequence). This CDR3 comprises 12 residues. The CDR3 here is CASSLVVQKLFF. For the CDR3, the DNA is TGTGCCAGCAGCTTAGTAGTTCAAAAACTGTTTTTT.

Comments on this clonotype: A read error may be the cause here, since a much bigger clone is one base away. The chain has TRBV6-2 or TRBV6-3 and TRBJ2-3; 7 bases fit TRBD1. The CDR3 totals 18 residues. Germline V gene lookup returns CDR1 MNHEY and CDR2 SVGEGT. The CDR3 nucleotides read TGTGCCAGCAGTTATAAGCCGGGACAGACTATAAGCACAGATACGCGGTATTTT. Encoded protein: CASSYKPGQTISTDTRYF.

This clonotype was seen repeatedly, ten times or more. The V call is TRBV12-3 or TRBV12-4, the J call TRBJ2-3; D uncertain. This CDR3 comprises 12 residues. Trimming stripped 7 bases from V and 5 bases from J, with 10 bases between. The CDR3 coding sequence is TGTGCCAGCACCACTCTGAAAGATACGCAGTATTTT. This codes for CASTTLKDTQYF.

This clonotype appeared many times. The chain employs TRBV20-1 and TRBJ1-2; D uncertain. Germline CDR1 and CDR2: DFQATT and SNEGSKA (reference sequence). The CDR3 runs to 12 residues. The V end was cut by 2 bases, the J end by 4 bases, with 8 bases between. This CDR3 is CSARRTVYGYTF. CDR3 DNA sequence: TGCAGTGCTAGACGGACGGTCTATGGCTACACCTTC.

This sequence joins TRBV28 and TRBJ1-2; weak D call: TRBD1 (5 bases). This CDR3 region has 15 residues. CDR1 is MDHEN, CDR2 SYDVKM, per germline. Between the trimmed V and J ends, which lost 6 bases and 4 bases, there was a span of 18 bases. This CDR3 reads CASSPPGPGGYGYTF. The DNA for the CDR3 is TGTGCCAGCAGCCCCCCCGGGCCGGGGGGCTATGGCTACACCTTC.

This clonotype was found many times. The chain has TRBV20-1 and TRBJ1-1, with 9 bases fitting TRBD1. Trimming at V came to 8 bases and at J to 1 base, leaving 11 bases not matched to a gene. The length of the CDR3 is 15 residues. CDR1 and CDR2 from the germline V gene are DFQATT and SNEGSKA (reference sequence). The CDR3 DNA reads TGCAGTACCGGACAGGGGACGCTACCGAACACTGAAGCTTTCTTT. Translation gives CSTGQGTLPNTEAFF.

There are many counts of this clonotype. The V and J genes are TRBV6-5 and TRBJ2-5, with D tentatively TRBD2 (6 bases). The CDR3 contains 16 residues. The V and J ends lost 2 bases and 0 bases respectively, with 13 bases between them. CDR1 is MNHEY and CDR2 is SVGAGI in the germline V gene. CDR3 protein: CASSYGGLAYQETQYF. CDR3 bases: TGTGCCAGCAGTTACGGTGGGCTAGCGTACCAAGAGACCCAGTACTTC.

This clonotype showed up many times. The rearrangement joins TRBV5-1 to TRBJ2-2; TRBD2 aligns across 8 bases. The CDR3 has 14 amino acids. Unmatched junction bases numbered 1, after V lost 2 bases and J lost 4 bases. The germline CDR1 and CDR2 sequences are SGHRS and YFSETQ. For the CDR3, the DNA is TGCGCCAGCAGCTTCCTAGCGGGCACCGGGGAGCTGTTTTTT. Protein: CASSFLAGTGELFF.

In this sample, this clonotype turned up many times. The chain has TRBV5-1 and TRBJ2-7, with D perhaps assigned TRBD1 or TRBD2 (5 bases each). The CDR3 contains 15 residues. The germline CDR1 and CDR2 sequences are SGHRS and YFSETQ. The germline V and J ends were trimmed by 2 bases and 4 bases, with 16 bases remaining between them. The CDR3 loop reads CASSFTGTSPYEQYV. The CDR3 nucleotides are TGCGCCAGCAGCTTCACCGGGACGTCGCCATACGAGCAGTACGTC.

This clonotype has a count of ten or more. The CDR3 bases are TGCGCCAGCAGCTTGGACAGGGGAAACTATGGCTACACCTTC. The encoded protein is CASSLDRGNYGYTF. The chain carries TRBV5-1 and TRBJ1-2, with 7 nucleotides matching TRBD1. This CDR3 comprises 14 residues. V lost 0 bases, J lost 2 bases, and 1 base stayed unmatched. The germline V gene has CDR1 SGHRS and CDR2 YFSETQ.

In its sample, this clonotype was seen many times. The chain links TRBV5-1 to TRBJ1-1; D remains ambiguous. The CDR3 contains 15 residues. Per germline, CDR1 SGHRS and CDR2 YFSETQ. The V and J ends lost 1 base and 0 bases respectively, with 10 bases between them. The CDR3 region is CASSLRVDLNTEAFF. The CDR3 DNA sequence: TGCGCCAGCAGCTTGAGAGTTGACTTGAACACTGAAGCTTTCTTT.

This clonotype has ten or more counts. The V and J genes are TRBV4-1 and TRBJ2-7; D uncertain. Germline assignment: CDR1 MGHRA and CDR2 YSYEKL. With 0 bases removed from V and 3 bases from J, the gap between germline ends came to 9 bases. The CDR3 covers 14 residues. This chain's CDR3 is CASSQDYPGYEQYF. CDR3 sequence (DNA): TGCGCCAGCAGCCAAGATTACCCGGGCTACGAGCAGTACTTC.

This clonotype was seen at least ten times. The CDR3 coding sequence is TGCGCCAGCAGCTATACAGGGTTATACTACAATGAGCAGTTCTTC. Protein product: CASSYTGLYYNEQFF. The chain recombines TRBV5-1 with TRBJ2-1; maybe TRBD1 (6 bases). Trimming pared 3 bases from V and 3 bases from J, leaving 13 bases between. This CDR3 is 15 amino acids long. CDR1 and CDR2 from the germline V gene are SGHRS and YFSETQ. The full variable domain, its missing parts supplied by reference TRBV5-1 and TRBJ2-1, is KAGVTQTPRYLIKTRGQQVTLSCSPISGHRSVSWYQQTPGQGLQFLFEYFSETQRNKGNFPGRFSGRQFSNSRSEMNVSTLELGDSALYLCASSYTGLYYNEQFFGPGTRLTVL.

There are many counts of this clonotype. The chain employs TRBV2 and TRBJ1-5; perhaps TRBD1 as D (5 bases). Germline CDR1 SNHLY, CDR2 FYNNEI. The CDR3 is 14 residues long. Trimming removed 6 bases from V and 1 base from J, with 10 bases in between. DNA of the CDR3: TGTGCCAGCAGGGAGACAGCAAGCAATCAGCCCCAGCATTTT. This encodes CASRETASNQPQHF.